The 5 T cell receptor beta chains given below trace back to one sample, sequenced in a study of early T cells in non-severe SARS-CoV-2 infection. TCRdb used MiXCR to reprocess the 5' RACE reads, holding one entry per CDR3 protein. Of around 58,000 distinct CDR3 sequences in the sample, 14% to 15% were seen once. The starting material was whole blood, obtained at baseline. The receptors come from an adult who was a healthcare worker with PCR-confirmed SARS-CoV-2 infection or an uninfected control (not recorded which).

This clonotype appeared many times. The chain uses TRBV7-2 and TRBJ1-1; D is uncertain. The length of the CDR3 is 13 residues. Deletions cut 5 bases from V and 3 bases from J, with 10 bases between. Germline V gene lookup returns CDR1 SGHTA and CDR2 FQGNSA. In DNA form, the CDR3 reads TGTGCCAGCAGCCGAAATTGGGACACTGAAGCTTTCTTT. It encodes CASSRNWDTEAFF.

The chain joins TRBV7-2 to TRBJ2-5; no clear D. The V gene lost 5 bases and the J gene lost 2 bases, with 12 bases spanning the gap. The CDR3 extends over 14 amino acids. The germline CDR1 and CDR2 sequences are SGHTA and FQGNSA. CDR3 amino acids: CASSKGNLQETQYF. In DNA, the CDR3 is TGTGCCAGCAGCAAGGGCAACCTACAAGAGACCCAGTACTTC.

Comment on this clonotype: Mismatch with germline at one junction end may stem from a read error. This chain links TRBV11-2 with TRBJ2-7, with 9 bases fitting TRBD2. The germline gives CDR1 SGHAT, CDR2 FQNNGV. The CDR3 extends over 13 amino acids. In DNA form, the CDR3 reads TGTGCCAGCAGCTCGACTAGCGGTCTGGACCCGTTCTTC. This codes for CASSSTSGLDPFF. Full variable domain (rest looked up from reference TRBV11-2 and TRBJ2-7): EAGVAQSPRYKIIEKRQSVAFWCNPISGHATLYWYQQILGQGPKLLIQFQNNGVVDDSQLPKDRFSAERLKGVDSTLKIQPAKLEDSAVYLCASSSTSGLDPFFGPGTRLTVT.

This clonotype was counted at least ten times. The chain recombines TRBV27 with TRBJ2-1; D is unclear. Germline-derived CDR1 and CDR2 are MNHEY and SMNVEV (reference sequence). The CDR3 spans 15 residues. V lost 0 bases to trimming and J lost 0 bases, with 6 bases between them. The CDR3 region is CASSLSISSYNEQFF. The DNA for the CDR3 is TGTGCCAGCAGTTTATCGATAAGCTCCTACAATGAGCAGTTCTTC.

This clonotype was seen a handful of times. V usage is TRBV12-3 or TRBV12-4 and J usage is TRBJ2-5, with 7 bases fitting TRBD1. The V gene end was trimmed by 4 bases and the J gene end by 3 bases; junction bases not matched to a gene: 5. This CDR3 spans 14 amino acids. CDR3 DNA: TGTGCCAGCAGTTGGAACGGACAGGAAGAGACCCAGTACTTC. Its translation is CASSWNGQEETQYF.